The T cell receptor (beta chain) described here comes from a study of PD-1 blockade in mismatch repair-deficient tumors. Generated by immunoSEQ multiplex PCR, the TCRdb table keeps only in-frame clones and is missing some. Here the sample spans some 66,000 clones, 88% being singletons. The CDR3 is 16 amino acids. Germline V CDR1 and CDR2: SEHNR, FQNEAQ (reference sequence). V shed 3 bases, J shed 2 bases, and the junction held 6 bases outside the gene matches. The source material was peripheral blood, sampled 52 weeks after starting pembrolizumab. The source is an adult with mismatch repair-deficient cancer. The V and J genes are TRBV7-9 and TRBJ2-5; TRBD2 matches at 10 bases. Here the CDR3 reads CASSFSGTSVQETQYF. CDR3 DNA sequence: TGTGCCAGCAGCTTCTCCGGGACTAGCGTTCAAGAGACCCAGTACTTC.